This passage covers 17 T cell receptor beta chains from one sample sequenced in a study of blood T cell repertoires in COVID-19. The repertoire was sequenced with immunoSEQ multiplex PCR; TCRdb's copy has only in-frame clones and lacks some. The table records 130,000 to 150,000 clones, 85% to 90% of them present only once. Sequencing used peripheral blood. Receptors were obtained from a man between 18 and 35 years old with COVID-19, enrolled during active disease.

The chain uses TRBV29-1 and TRBJ1-2; 7 bases are shared with TRBD1. The CDR3 extends over 13 amino acids. Trimming took 6 bases from V and 7 from J; bases not matched to a gene: 11. Germline V lookup: CDR1 SQVTM, CDR2 ANQGSEA. The CDR3, as DNA: TGCAGCGTGGGACGACAGGGTCCAGGTGGCTACACCTTC. The encoded protein is CSVGRQGPGGYTF.

This clone was detected only once. The chain joins TRBV28 to TRBJ1-5, with D tentatively TRBD1 (6 bases). The CDR3 length is 16 residues. Germline CDR1 and CDR2: MDHEN and SYDVKM. With 2 bases removed from V and 2 bases from J, the gap between germline ends came to 13 bases. CDR3 loop: CASSLDRQDRNQPQHF. The CDR3 coding sequence is TGTGCCAGCAGTTTAGATCGACAGGACCGCAATCAGCCCCAGCATTTT.

The chain is built from TRBV7-9 and TRBJ1-3, with D unclear. Germline V gene data show CDR1 as SEHNR and CDR2 as FQNEAQ (reference sequence). Trimming cost V 1 base and J 1 base, with 5 bases left between them. CDR3 length: 14 amino acids. This CDR3 reads CASSLGGSGNTIYF. The CDR3, as DNA: TGTGCCAGCAGCTTAGGAGGGTCTGGAAACACCATATATTTT.

Remarks on this clone: Other DNA sequences of this sample code for an identical CDR3. The chain carries TRBV5-1 and TRBJ2-3; 13 nucleotides match TRBD2. CDR3 length: 16 residues. J gave up 3 bases and V 0 bases, and 1 base lay outside the gene matches. Looked up from germline, CDR1 is SGHRS and CDR2 is YFSETQ. The CDR3 DNA sequence: TGCGCCAGCAGCTTGGGACTAGCGGGAGGTACAGATACGCAGTATTTT. It encodes CASSLGLAGGTDTQYF.

The chain carries TRBV11-3 and TRBJ2-1; weak D call: TRBD2 (5 bases). Trimming removed 5 bases from V and 7 bases from J, with 12 bases in between. Germline V gene sequence: CDR1 SGHNT, CDR2 YENEEA. The CDR3 has 13 amino acids. The DNA of the CDR3 is TGTGCCAGCAGCCGAGGGAGCTTGAATGAGCAGTTCTTC. Translation: CASSRGSLNEQFF. Combining the CDR3 with reference TRBV11-3 and TRBJ2-1 gives the whole variable domain EAGVVQSPRYKIIEKKQPVAFWCNPISGHNTLYWYLQNLGQGPELLIRYENEEAVDDSQLPKDRFSAERLKGVDSTLKIQPAELGDSAVYLCASSRGSLNEQFFGPGTRLTVL.

The gene calls are TRBV27 and TRBJ2-5; D is unresolved. Trimming cost V 8 bases and J 5 bases, with 6 bases left between them. CDR1 and CDR2 from the germline V gene are MNHEY and SMNVEV (reference sequence). The CDR3 totals 10 residues. This CDR3 is CASGWETQYF. CDR3 in DNA: TGTGCCAGCGGCTGGGAGACCCAGTACTTC.

This chain connects TRBV9 to TRBJ2-2; TRBD2 matches 9 bases. This CDR3 is 16 amino acids long. Germline CDR1 and CDR2: SGDLS and YYNGEE. The ends lost 4 bases at V and 6 bases at J; junction bases unmatched: 10. In nucleotides, the CDR3 is TGTGCCAGCAGCCTCACGAGGGTAGCGGGAGCCGGGGAGCTGTTTTTT. It is translated as CASSLTRVAGAGELFF.

This chain connects TRBV27 to TRBJ2-6; D call uncertain. This CDR3 comprises 19 residues. Trimming took off 2 bases at V and 0 bases at J, with 17 bases between the two ends. Germline V gives CDR1 MNHEY, CDR2 SMNVEV (reference sequence). CDR3 amino acids: CASSLTRKLAHSGANVLTF. DNA of the CDR3: TGTGCCAGCAGTTTAACCCGAAAACTCGCCCACTCTGGGGCCAACGTCCTGACTTTC.

Here the CDR3 DNA reads TGTGCTAATCGGGGGGAGGTGGGAACTGAAGCTTTCTTT. The encoded protein is CANRGEVGTEAFF. The chain combines TRBV28 with TRBJ1-1, with a weak D call TRBD1 (5 bases). CDR3 length equals 13 residues. Germline CDR1 MDHEN, CDR2 SYDVKM.

The rearrangement uses TRBV29-1 and TRBJ2-5; TRBD2 matches 8 bases. Losses at the gene ends were 7 bases for V and 4 bases for J; bases not matched to a gene: 11. The CDR3 consists of 14 residues. The germline V gene has CDR1 SQVTM and CDR2 ANQGSEA. CDR3 sequence: CSAPIAGPRETQYF. CDR3 nucleotides: TGCAGCGCGCCGATAGCGGGACCTCGAGAGACCCAGTACTTC. Variable domain in full (rest from reference TRBV29-1 and TRBJ2-5): SAVISQKPSRDICQRGTSLTIQCQVDSQVTMMFWYRQQPGQSLTLIATANQGSEATYESGFVIDKFPISRPNLTFSTLTVSNMSPEDSSIYLCSAPIAGPRETQYFGPGTRLLVL.

This chain uses TRBV4-1 with TRBJ2-6; possibly TRBD1 for D (5 bases). Germline V CDR1 and CDR2: MGHRA, YSYEKL. V was pared by 1 base and J by 6 bases, with 7 bases between. The CDR3 sequence is 14 residues long. Here the CDR3 reads CASSQVTVANVLTF. Written as DNA, the CDR3 is TGCGCCAGCAGCCAAGTGACAGTGGCCAACGTCCTGACTTTC.

This clone was recorded once. The V gene is TRBV27, the J gene TRBJ2-2; unclear D gene. The CDR3 spans 14 residues. Per germline, CDR1 MNHEY and CDR2 SMNVEV (reference sequence). Trimming removed 5 bases at V and 4 bases at J, with 11 bases between. The CDR3 loop reads CASSPQRGTGELFF. CDR3 sequence (DNA): TGTGCCAGCAGTCCACAAAGAGGCACCGGGGAGCTGTTTTTT.

This rearrangement joins TRBV21-1 to TRBJ2-5; TRBD1, the table's D call, was not compared with the DNA. TRBV21-1 corresponds to a pseudogene. This CDR3 is built from 16 residues. CDR3 nucleotides: TGTGCCAGCAAAGGAAGACAGGGGGCTAGGTCGGAGACCCAGTACTTC. Protein product: CASKGRQGARSETQYF.

This clone was seen just once. The V and J genes are TRBV19 and TRBJ1-6; TRBD1 matches 7 bases. CDR1 and CDR2 from the germline V gene are LNHDA and SQIVND (reference sequence). The CDR3 is 16 amino acids. V shed 4 bases, J shed 5 bases, and the junction held 8 bases outside the gene matches. CDR3 residues: CASSTRGQWDNSPLHF. The CDR3, as DNA: TGTGCCAGTAGTACTCGGGGACAGTGGGATAATTCACCCCTCCACTTT.

The chain uses TRBV4-3 and TRBJ2-5, with a weak D call TRBD1 (6 bases). The CDR3 extends over 15 amino acids. Germline CDR1 reads LGHNA; CDR2 reads YSLEER. The V and J ends lost 2 bases and 2 bases respectively, with 12 bases between them. Here the CDR3 reads CASSQSFQGQETQYF. CDR3 DNA sequence: TGCGCCAGCAGCCAATCATTCCAGGGGCAAGAGACCCAGTACTTC.

This chain uses TRBV2 with TRBJ2-7, with TRBD2 matching over 8 bases. Germline lookup yields CDR1 SNHLY and CDR2 FYNNEI. The CDR3 has 15 amino acids. Trimming cost V 3 bases and J 3 bases; bases outside gene matches: 7. CDR3 in amino acids: CASSEGSGSIYEQYF. DNA of the CDR3: TGTGCCAGCAGTGAGGGGAGCGGGAGTATCTACGAGCAGTACTTC.

The chain joins TRBV7-9 to TRBJ1-2, with D maybe TRBD1 (5 bases). V shed 3 bases and J shed 8 bases, with 13 bases lying between them. CDR1 SEHNR and CDR2 FQNEAQ come from the germline V gene (reference sequence). The CDR3 spans 13 residues. CDR3: CASSLLTVGGYTF. DNA of the CDR3: TGTGCCAGCAGCTTGTTGACAGTAGGCGGCTACACCTTC.